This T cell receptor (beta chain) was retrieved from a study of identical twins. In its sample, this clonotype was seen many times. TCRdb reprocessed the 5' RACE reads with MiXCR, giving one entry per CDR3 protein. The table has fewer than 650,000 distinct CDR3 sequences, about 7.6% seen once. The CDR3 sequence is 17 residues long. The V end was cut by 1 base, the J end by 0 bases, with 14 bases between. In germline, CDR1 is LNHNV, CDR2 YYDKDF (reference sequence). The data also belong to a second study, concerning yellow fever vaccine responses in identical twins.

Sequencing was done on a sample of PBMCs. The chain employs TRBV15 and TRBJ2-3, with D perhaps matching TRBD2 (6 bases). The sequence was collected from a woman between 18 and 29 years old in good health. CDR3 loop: CATSRGAGLWSTDTQYF. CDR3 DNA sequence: TGTGCCACCAGCAGAGGTGCGGGGTTGTGGAGCACAGATACGCAGTATTTT.